These 25 T cell receptor beta chains share one sample of origin, sequenced in a study of blood T cell repertoires in COVID-19. Here immunoSEQ multiplex PCR was the method, and the copy in TCRdb shows in-frame clones only, minus some. This table has about 130,000 clones, about 79% appearing once. Sample: peripheral blood. Source of these receptors: a woman between 50 and 59 years old with acute or convalescent COVID-19.

The chain has TRBV19 and TRBJ2-7; 8 bases match TRBD1. After removal of 6 bases from V and 3 bases from J, the junction contained 7 bases not matched to a gene. Germline CDR1 LNHDA, CDR2 SQIVND (reference sequence). This CDR3 is built from 14 residues. The CDR3 sequence: CASRPGQAFYEQYF. In DNA, the CDR3 is TGTGCCAGTAGACCGGGACAGGCTTTCTACGAGCAGTACTTC.

This sequence joins TRBV10-3 and TRBJ1-6; D may be TRBD1 (5 bases). The ends were cut back, 0 bases at V and 5 bases at J, with 11 bases in the middle. The V gene's germline CDR1 is ENHRY and CDR2 SYGVKD. The CDR3 totals 16 residues. The CDR3 DNA reads as TGTGCCATCAGTGAGTCGAAGGGGCTCAATAATTCACCCCTCCACTTT. Its protein is CAISESKGLNNSPLHF.

This chain connects TRBV29-1 to TRBJ1-2; D uncertain. The CDR3 spans 10 residues. Trimming cost V 0 bases and J 7 bases, with 3 bases left between them. The germline CDR1 and CDR2 sequences are SQVTM and ANQGSEA. For the CDR3, the DNA is TGCAGCGTTGAAGAAGCTGGCTACACCTTC. This translates into CSVEEAGYTF.

The V call is TRBV10-3, the J call TRBJ2-7, with D perhaps matching TRBD2 (6 bases). The CDR3 has 11 amino acids. V lost 11 bases to trimming and J lost 6 bases, with 14 bases between them. The germline gives CDR1 ENHRY, CDR2 SYGVKD. The CDR3 loop reads CACGDLREQYF. The CDR3 nucleotides are TGTGCCTGCGGGGACCTTCGCGAGCAGTACTTC.

The gene calls are TRBV7-8 and TRBJ2-1, with D possibly TRBD2 on 7 matching bases. Between the trimmed V and J ends, which lost 8 bases and 7 bases, there was a span of 18 bases. The CDR3 extends over 14 amino acids. Germline V gene lookup returns CDR1 SGHVS and CDR2 FQNEAQ. The CDR3 reads CASSPPGGLNEQFF. As DNA, the CDR3 is TGTGCCAGCTCCCCACCGGGGGGCTTGAATGAGCAGTTCTTC.

The chain employs TRBV7-8 and TRBJ1-6; D not resolved. Germline CDR1 reads SGHVS; CDR2 reads FQNEAQ. V dropped 5 bases and J dropped 9 bases, with 17 bases sitting between them. The CDR3 has 15 amino acids. CDR3 in DNA: TGTGCCAGCAGCCCTCCGGGCCTTCGGGGTTCACCCCTCCACTTT. As protein: CASSPPGLRGSPLHF.

The gene calls are TRBV10-3 and TRBJ1-3, with TRBD1 matching 7 bases. CDR1 and CDR2 from the germline V gene are ENHRY and SYGVKD. The junction had 8 bases not matched to a gene; V was cut back by 9 bases and J by 0 bases. The length of the CDR3 is 15 residues. The CDR3 DNA is TGTGCCATTCGTGATACAGGGGTCTCTGGAAACACCATATATTTT. Its protein product is CAIRDTGVSGNTIYF.

The CDR3 spells CASSVNGVYHSPLHF. The CDR3 region has the DNA TGTGCCAGCAGCGTGAACGGGGTATATCATTCACCCCTCCACTTT. The chain couples TRBV5-6 to TRBJ1-6, with D unclear. V was pared by 4 bases and J by 8 bases, with 16 bases between. The CDR3 is made up of 15 amino acids. Germline lookup yields CDR1 SGHDT and CDR2 YYEEEE. The full variable domain, completed using reference TRBV5-6 and TRBJ1-6, is DAGVTQSPTHLIKTRGQQVTLRCSPKSGHDTVSWYQQALGQGPQFIFQYYEEEERQRGNFPDRFSGHQFPNYSSELNVNALLLGDSALYLCASSVNGVYHSPLHFGNGTRLTVT.

The chain carries TRBV6-5 and TRBJ1-1; D gene unclear. V was cut by 9 bases and J by 0 bases, with 11 bases left in between. The CDR3 loop spans 13 amino acids. CDR1 and CDR2 (germline): MNHEY, SVGAGI. The CDR3 spells CASSEILNTEAFF. The DNA of the CDR3 is TGTGCCAGTTCAGAAATCTTGAACACTGAAGCTTTCTTT.

The chain combines TRBV5-4 with TRBJ2-3; TRBD2 aligns across 10 bases. Germline CDR1 is SGHNT and CDR2 is YYREEE (reference sequence). This CDR3 contains 16 residues. The V segment lost 1 base and the J segment 2 bases; nucleotides outside the gene matches: 4. The CDR3, as DNA: TGTGCCAGCAGCTTGCGGCTAGCGGGGGTCACAGATACGCAGTATTTT. This codes for CASSLRLAGVTDTQYF.

V is TRBV4-1 and J is TRBJ1-1; 7 bases fit TRBD1. The length of the CDR3 is 15 residues. Germline assignment: CDR1 MGHRA and CDR2 YSYEKL. The V and J ends lost 5 bases and 4 bases, in that order; junction bases with no gene match: 10. The CDR3 is CASSKGDRDSTEAFF. DNA of the CDR3: TGCGCCAGCAGCAAGGGAGACAGGGATTCCACTGAAGCTTTCTTT.

The chain uses TRBV27 and TRBJ1-2; D call uncertain. Germline CDR1 reads MNHEY; CDR2 reads SMNVEV (reference sequence). V was pared by 6 bases and J by 4 bases, with 18 bases between. This CDR3 contains 15 residues. CDR3: CASSFIGSNPYGYTF. The CDR3 DNA reads as TGTGCCAGCAGCTTTATTGGCAGTAACCCCTATGGCTACACCTTC.

The rearrangement links TRBV7-8 to TRBJ1-3, with a weak D call TRBD1 (5 bases). Germline CDR1 reads SGHVS; CDR2 reads FQNEAQ. The CDR3 sequence is 15 residues long. V lost 0 bases and J 2 bases, leaving 8 bases between the germline ends. DNA for the CDR3: TGTGCCAGCAGCTTAGCGGAAGGGGCTGGAAACACCATATATTTT. This translates into CASSLAEGAGNTIYF.

The chain has TRBV2 and TRBJ1-2; 9 bases are shared with TRBD1. This CDR3 has 14 amino acids. The germline V gene encodes CDR1 SNHLY and CDR2 FYNNEI. The V segment lost 5 bases and the J segment 5 bases; nucleotides outside the gene matches: 6. CDR3 amino acids: CASSKDRGSYGYTF. The DNA for the CDR3 is TGTGCCAGCAGTAAGGACAGGGGATCGTATGGCTACACCTTC.

The gene calls are TRBV5-3 and TRBJ1-2, with unresolved D. TRBV5-3 falls under the ORF class, with uncertain function. The CDR3 length is 14 residues. V shed 1 base and J shed 5 bases, with 12 bases lying between them. The CDR3 here is CARSLTGRGYGYTF. In DNA, the CDR3 is TGTGCCAGAAGCTTGACTGGCAGAGGGTATGGCTACACCTTC.

This clone has a single count. This chain joins TRBV7-8 and TRBJ1-6; D is possibly TRBD1 (5 bases). There are 16 residues in the CDR3. Germline V gene sequence: CDR1 SGHVS, CDR2 FQNEAQ. V lost 0 bases, J lost 9 bases, and 15 bases lay in between. The CDR3 coding sequence is TGTGCCAGCAGCTTAGCGAACCGGGGGATGAGTTCACCCCTCCACTTT. Its protein is CASSLANRGMSSPLHF.

The chain carries TRBV27 and TRBJ2-3; 7 nucleotides match TRBD1. In germline, CDR1 is MNHEY, CDR2 SMNVEV (reference sequence). CDR3 size: 17 residues. V dropped 1 base and J dropped 0; count of bases not matched to a gene: 7. DNA of the CDR3: TGTGCCAGCAGTTTATGGCAGGGGGTCTCTAGCACAGATACGCAGTATTTT. As protein: CASSLWQGVSSTDTQYF.

The table lists this clone with a count of one. The gene calls are TRBV5-6 and TRBJ2-7; maybe TRBD1 (5 bases). The germline CDR1 and CDR2 sequences are SGHDT and YYEEEE. The CDR3 contains 14 residues. V lost 0 bases, J lost 1 base, and 8 bases lay in between. The chain's CDR3 is CASSLGQMSYEQYF. CDR3 nucleotides: TGTGCCAGCAGCTTGGGACAGATGTCCTACGAGCAGTACTTC.

This sequence joins TRBV20-1 and TRBJ1-1; a weak D match, TRBD1 (6 bases). The CDR3 covers 11 residues. V was trimmed by 5 bases and J by 8 bases, leaving 12 bases between them. Germline-derived CDR1 and CDR2 are DFQATT and SNEGSKA (reference sequence). The CDR3 DNA follows: TGCAGTGCTCAGAGGGGGGGGGAAGCTTTCTTT. It translates to CSAQRGGEAFF.

This clone appeared a few times. The J gene is TRBJ2-7, the V gene TRBV6-2 or TRBV6-3, with D possibly matching TRBD1 (6 bases). Trimming stripped 2 bases from V and 7 bases from J, with 15 bases between. The length of the CDR3 is 14 residues. Germline CDR1 is MNHEY and CDR2 is SVGEGT. The CDR3 nucleotides read TGTGCCAGCAGTTACGAGGCAGGGGTAGGGGAGCAGTACTTC. It yields the protein CASSYEAGVGEQYF.

This clone was seen more than once but under ten times. This rearrangement joins TRBV4-2 to TRBJ1-6; D is perhaps TRBD1 (6 bases). The CDR3 contains 15 residues. Germline values: CDR1 LGHNA, CDR2 YNFKEQ. The germline V and J ends were trimmed by 0 bases and 8 bases, with 11 bases remaining between them. The CDR3 sequence is CASSQDGQGYSPLHF. The DNA of the CDR3 is TGTGCCAGCAGCCAAGATGGGCAGGGGTATTCACCCCTCCACTTT.

This chain uses TRBV5-8 with TRBJ1-2; 9 bases map to TRBD1. The CDR3 covers 14 residues. After removal of 4 bases from V and 7 bases from J, the junction contained 8 bases not matched to a gene. Germline values: CDR1 SGHTS, CDR2 YDEGEE. In nucleotides, the CDR3 is TGTGCCAGCAGCCCGCCGGGACAGGGACCTGGCTACACCTTC. This sequence encodes CASSPPGQGPGYTF.

The gene calls are TRBV7-2 and TRBJ1-1; a weak D match, TRBD1 (5 bases). The ends were cut back, 5 bases at V and 1 base at J, with 11 bases in the middle. CDR3 size: 14 residues. From germline, CDR1 is SGHTA and CDR2 FQGNSA. CDR3 nucleotides: TGTGCCAGCAGCCCAGCCAGGGCGAACACTGAAGCTTTCTTT. This sequence encodes CASSPARANTEAFF.

This clone was detected only once. The J gene is TRBJ1-1, the V gene TRBV9; 9 bases align to TRBD1. This CDR3 has 14 residues. Germline trimming cut 3 bases from V and 4 bases from J; bases unmatched to any gene: 4. Germline values: CDR1 SGDLS, CDR2 YYNGEE. The chain's CDR3 is CASSARQGGTEAFF. CDR3 coding DNA: TGTGCCAGCAGCGCTAGACAGGGGGGCACTGAAGCTTTCTTT.

The chain recombines TRBV1 with TRBJ1-4; TRBD1, the table's D call, lacks a check against the DNA. TRBV1 counts as a pseudogene. The CDR3 covers 18 residues. In nucleotides, the CDR3 is TGCACCAGCAGCCAAGAAGTGGAGGGACAGGCCTCAAACGAAAAACTGTTTTTT. Amino acids: CTSSQEVEGQASNEKLFF.